This T cell receptor (beta chain) was captured by sequencing in a study of blood T cell repertoires in COVID-19 (dated by TCRdb to 2018 to 2020). With regard to the full study: Samples from collaborators originated in the United States, Italy and Spain and spanned both the acute and convalescent phases of COVID-19. The material from the prospective study consisted of cDNA or gDNA derived from T cells, B-cell-depleted T cells, or PBMCs. Deeply sampled blood TCRbeta repertoires from subjects exposed to, actively infected with, or recovered from COVID-19 were included in the dataset. A freely available public database, intended as a resource for researchers studying the immune response to SARS-CoV-2, is where the repertoires were released. The samples were drawn from two sources: the first 160 participants of the ongoing ImmuneRACE study, and 950 to 1,500 subjects contributed by 6 global collaborators. A de-identified subject ID, COVID-19 status, age in years and sex were almost always included in the sample metadata. Where HLA class I and class II types were available, the types were taken from metadata supplied by the sample provider, not from assay-based typing.

The immunoSEQ Assay, a bias-controlled multiplex PCR, was used to amplify TCRbeta CDR3 regions from genomic DNA. On the study's bioinformatics: The number of nucleated cells in each sample was estimated from the amplification of reference gene primers within the assay. To quantify the absolute abundance of each unique TCRbeta CDR3 rearrangement, sequence reads were collapsed and filtered. For each sample, productive Simpson clonality was calculated by taking the square root of Simpson's diversity index across productive rearrangements. Sourced from immuneACCESS, this table was stored by TCRdb with only in-frame sequences that have V and J called. A share of the clones is absent; for the studies checked, an unresolved V gene accounts for under half, and the remainder has no known explanation. The V and J calls and clone size come from that table; D and trimming were worked out from the DNA. The sample yields 150,000 to 200,000 clones; more than 75% were counted once. Jointly, the top ten make up approximately 4.5% of the sample.

A note on this clone: The target of this receptor is not known. Within one base of it there is no much larger clone, and no base qualities were kept.

Whole blood was collected in K2EDTA tubes by collaborating institutions according to the institutions' own protocols. For TCRbeta analysis, collaborator samples were shipped as frozen whole blood, as isolated PBMCs, or as DNA extracted from either sample type. Broader findings and caveats from the paper: How much clinical and demographic metadata was included differed by source and by participant, and the metadata was provided uncurated.

Inclusive of the bounding cysteine and phenylalanine, the CDR3 is 15 residues long. Only CDR3 DNA remains: 45 bases, in frame from the first base. V ends up 3 bases short and J 2 bases short, with an unmatched junction base count of 3. CDR1 LGHDT and CDR2 YNNKEL were looked up in the germline V gene (reference sequence). The sequence links TRBV3-1 (or the pseudogene TRBV3-2) to TRBJ2-7; 11 junctional bases match TRBD1. The sequenced sample was peripheral blood. The clonotype was recovered from a human donor in a cohort sampled during active COVID-19. The DNA sequence is as follows: TGTGCCAGCAGCCAGTCGGGACAGGGGGCCTACGAGCAGTACTTC. Translation gives CASSQSGQGAYEQYF.